This TCR beta chain is from a study of early T cells in non-severe SARS-CoV-2 infection. On the study more broadly: Chains were unpaired, as sequencing was done on bulk RNA from unsorted whole blood.

Study-level results: Private and CD4 specificities were missed by VDJdb matching, which favored anti-spike CD8 responses.

The protocol attached unique molecular identifiers to individual cDNA molecules. TCRdb re-analysed the 5' RACE reads in MiXCR, keeping a single row per CDR3 protein. The sample shows approximately 30,000 distinct CDR3 sequences, approximately 7.1% of them seen only once. The table lists this clonotype with a few counts. Antigen specificity is unknown. The sequencing here drew on whole blood, taken at baseline. This receptor was identified in an adult who was a healthcare worker with PCR-confirmed SARS-CoV-2 infection or an uninfected control (not recorded which).

The CDR3 sequence: CASSYDRSYGYTF. The CDR3 DNA sequence: TGTGCCAGCAGTTACGACAGATCATATGGCTACACCTTC. The chain combines TRBV6-2 or TRBV6-3 with TRBJ1-2, with D perhaps matching TRBD1 (5 bases). V lost 2 bases, J lost 5 bases, and 9 bases lay in between. CDR3 size: 13 residues. In germline, CDR1 is MNHEY, CDR2 SVGEGT.